The clone carrying this T cell receptor beta chain was seen only once. As yet, its antigen is unknown. The CDR3 extends over 15 amino acids. V dropped 9 bases and J dropped 5 bases, with 21 bases sitting between them. Germline CDR1 SGHRS, CDR2 YFSETQ. The record originates from a study of cytomegalovirus exposure and HLA in healthy donors. On the study more broadly: From HLA-typed donors, an early data release held some 91 million unique TCRs.

Study-wide points: In an earlier analysis, productive rearrangement rates for most beta V segments clustered near 87% or 30%.

PCR involved 60 Vbeta and 13 Jbeta primers. Clones were sequenced by immunoSEQ multiplex PCR, and TCRdb holds only the in-frame ones, with some missing. In the table there are 100,000 to 150,000 clones, around 77% of which are singletons. The origin of this receptor is a male donor in good health and CMV-seropositive. The chain couples TRBV5-1 to TRBJ2-1; D ambiguous. The source material was PBMCs. CDR3 in amino acids: CATRNALDSHNEQFF. The CDR3 DNA sequence: TGCGCCACCAGAAATGCCCTAGATTCCCACAATGAGCAGTTCTTC.